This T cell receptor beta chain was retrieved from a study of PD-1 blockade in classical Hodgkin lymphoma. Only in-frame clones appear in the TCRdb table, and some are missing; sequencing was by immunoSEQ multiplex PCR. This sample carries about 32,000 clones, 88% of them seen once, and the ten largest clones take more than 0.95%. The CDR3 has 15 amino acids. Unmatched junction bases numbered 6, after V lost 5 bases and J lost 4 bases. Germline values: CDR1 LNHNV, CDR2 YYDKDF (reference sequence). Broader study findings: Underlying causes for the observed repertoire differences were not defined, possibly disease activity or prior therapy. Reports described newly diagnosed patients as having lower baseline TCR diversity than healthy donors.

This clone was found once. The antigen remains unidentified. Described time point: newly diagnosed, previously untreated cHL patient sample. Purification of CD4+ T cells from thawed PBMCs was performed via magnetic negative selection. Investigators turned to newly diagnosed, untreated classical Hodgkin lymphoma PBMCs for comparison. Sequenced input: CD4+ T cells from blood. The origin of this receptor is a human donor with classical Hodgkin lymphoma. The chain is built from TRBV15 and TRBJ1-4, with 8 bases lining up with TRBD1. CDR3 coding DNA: TGTGCCACCAGCTCCCGGGACAGGTTTAATGAAAAACTGTTTTTT. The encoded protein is CATSSRDRFNEKLFF.